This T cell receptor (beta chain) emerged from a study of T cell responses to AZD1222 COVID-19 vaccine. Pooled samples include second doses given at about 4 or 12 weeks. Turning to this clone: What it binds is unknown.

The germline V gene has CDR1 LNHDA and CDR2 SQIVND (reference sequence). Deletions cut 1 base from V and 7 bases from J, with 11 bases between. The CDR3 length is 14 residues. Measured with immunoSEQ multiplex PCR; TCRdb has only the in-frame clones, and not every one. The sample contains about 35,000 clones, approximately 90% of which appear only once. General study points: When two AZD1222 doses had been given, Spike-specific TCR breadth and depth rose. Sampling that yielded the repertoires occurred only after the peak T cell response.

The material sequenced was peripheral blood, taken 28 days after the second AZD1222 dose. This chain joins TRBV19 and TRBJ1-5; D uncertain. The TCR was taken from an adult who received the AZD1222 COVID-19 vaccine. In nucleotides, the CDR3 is TGTGCCAGTAGTATAGGCCTAAACGGCCAGCCCCAGCATTTT. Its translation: CASSIGLNGQPQHF.